This entry features one T cell receptor (beta chain) sequence. CDR1 SGHAT and CDR2 FQDESV come from the germline V gene (reference sequence). This CDR3 spans 14 amino acids. Between the trimmed V and J ends, which lost 3 bases and 0 bases, there was a span of 8 bases. Using immunoSEQ multiplex PCR, the repertoire was profiled, and TCRdb retains in-frame clones only, with some absent. Of 90,000 to 100,000 clones in the sample, roughly nine tenths were seen once. The data belong to a study of OX40 agonist ivuxolimab in advanced cancers. The receptor comes from an adult with an advanced solid tumor such as melanoma, head and neck, liver or kidney cancer. The chain links TRBV11-1 to TRBJ2-5; D possibly matches TRBD1 or TRBD2 (5 bases each). The specimen was CD4+ or CD8+ T cells sorted from blood, collected in a trial of the OX40 agonist ivuxolimab. Here the CDR3 DNA reads TGTGCCAGCAGCTTGGGACGCAACCAAGAGACCCAGTACTTC. Amino acids: CASSLGRNQETQYF.